Each of the 20 T cell receptor beta chains below was sequenced from the same sample in a study of T cell responses to AZD1222 COVID-19 vaccine. Profiled with immunoSEQ multiplex PCR; TCRdb holds only in-frame clones, not every one. This sample carries approximately 77,000 clones, roughly 90% of them seen once, and the ten largest clones take around 4.5%. The material sequenced was peripheral blood, taken 28 days after the second AZD1222 dose. Receptors originate from an adult who received the AZD1222 COVID-19 vaccine.

V gene TRBV19 combines with J gene TRBJ1-5; tentative D call: TRBD1 (5 bases). The V gene's germline CDR1 is LNHDA and CDR2 SQIVND (reference sequence). This CDR3 region has 15 residues. Trimming removed 2 bases at V and 9 bases at J, with 17 bases between. This CDR3 is CASSIRQKVGWPQHF. CDR3 coding DNA: TGTGCCAGTAGTATACGACAGAAGGTAGGTTGGCCCCAGCATTTT.

The chain links TRBV7-6 to TRBJ1-1; 9 bases map to TRBD1. CDR1 and CDR2 from the germline V gene are SGHVS and FNYEAQ. J was trimmed by 3 bases and V by 4 bases; bases with no gene match: 6. The CDR3 runs 15 residues. The CDR3 reads CASSYGTGLDTEAFF. CDR3 sequence (DNA): TGTGCCAGCAGCTACGGGACAGGGTTGGACACTGAAGCTTTCTTT.

The rearrangement links TRBV19 to TRBJ2-6; tentative D call: TRBD1 (6 bases). Germline V gene data show CDR1 as LNHDA and CDR2 as SQIVND (reference sequence). The CDR3 contains 18 residues. V lost 1 base and J 3 bases, leaving 16 bases between the germline ends. This chain's CDR3 is CASSIVWTEYFGANVLTF. CDR3 bases: TGTGCCAGTAGTATAGTGTGGACAGAGTACTTTGGGGCCAACGTCCTGACTTTC.

The rearrangement uses TRBV12-3 or TRBV12-4 and TRBJ1-1; D not certain. CDR3 size: 11 residues. The ends were cut back, 5 bases at V and 5 bases at J, with 6 bases in the middle. In nucleotides, the CDR3 is TGTGCCAGCAGTAGGACGACTGAAGCTTTCTTT. Translating it yields CASSRTTEAFF.

This chain uses TRBV6-5 with TRBJ1-2; 7 nucleotides line up with TRBD1. The CDR3 sequence is 15 residues long. The junction had 15 bases not matched to a gene; V was cut back by 10 bases and J by 4 bases. Germline lookup yields CDR1 MNHEY and CDR2 SVGAGI. DNA of the CDR3: TGTGCCACCTACCACCTAAGGACAGGAACCTATGGCTACACCTTC. This translates into CATYHLRTGTYGYTF.

The CDR3 is CASSLDPVTYEQYF. The CDR3 DNA reads as TGTGCCAGCAGCTTAGACCCGGTCACCTACGAGCAGTACTTC. The V call is TRBV7-9, the J call TRBJ2-7; D unclear. CDR3 size: 14 residues. V lost 1 base to trimming and J lost 2 bases, with 9 bases between them. Germline assignment: CDR1 SEHNR and CDR2 FQNEAQ (reference sequence). The full variable domain, with the rest looked up from reference TRBV7-9 and TRBJ2-7, is DTGVSQNPRHKITKRGQNVTFRCDPISEHNRLYWYRQTLGQGPEFLTYFQNEAQLEKSRLLSDRFSAERPKGSFSTLEIQRTEQGDSAMYLCASSLDPVTYEQYFGPGTRLTVT.

The CDR3 loop reads CASSEWADGETQYF. The CDR3, as DNA: TGTGCCAGCAGTGAATGGGCGGACGGGGAGACCCAGTACTTC. The chain carries TRBV25-1 and TRBJ2-5; D gene unclear. This CDR3 has 14 residues. CDR1 MGHDK and CDR2 SYGVNS come from the germline V gene. Trimming stripped 1 base from V and 5 bases from J, with 11 bases between.

Here the CDR3 reads CASSQGGGGKQPQHF. For the CDR3, the DNA is TGTGCCAGCAGCCAGGGGGGAGGCGGAAAACAGCCCCAGCATTTT. This chain links TRBV6-2 or TRBV6-3 with TRBJ1-5; 7 nucleotides line up with TRBD1. The germline gives CDR1 MNHEY, CDR2 SVGEGT. This CDR3 has 15 amino acids. The trim removed 6 bases at V and 7 bases at J, leaving 12 bases unmatched.

This sequence joins TRBV9 and TRBJ1-2; D unresolved. The CDR3 is 12 residues long. Trimming cost V 3 bases and J 8 bases, with 11 bases left between them. Germline-derived CDR1 and CDR2 are SGDLS and YYNGEE. The CDR3 DNA follows: TGTGCCAGCAGCGCTGACGGTGGGGGCTACACCTTC. Protein product: CASSADGGGYTF.

The J gene is TRBJ2-7, the V gene TRBV28; D unresolved. V was cut by 5 bases and J by 3 bases, with 17 bases left in between. Germline V lookup: CDR1 MDHEN, CDR2 SYDVKM. The CDR3 is made up of 15 amino acids. The DNA for the CDR3 is TGTGCCAGCAGTCCCCCTCCGGCCGGAGACTACGAGCAGTACTTC. This codes for CASSPPPAGDYEQYF.

The chain recombines TRBV15 with TRBJ1-4; 8 nucleotides agree with TRBD1. With V trimmed by 1 base and J by 7 bases, 2 bases remained unmatched. Germline V gives CDR1 LNHNV, CDR2 YYDKDF (reference sequence). CDR3 size: 14 residues. For the CDR3, the DNA is TGTGCCACCAGCAGAGGGGGACAGGCTGAAAAACTGTTTTTT. Translating gives CATSRGGQAEKLFF.

J is TRBJ2-1 and V is TRBV19; 12 bases map to TRBD2. Germline assignment: CDR1 LNHDA and CDR2 SQIVND (reference sequence). The CDR3 runs to 16 residues. The junction had 6 bases not matched to a gene; V was cut back by 7 bases and J by 2 bases. The CDR3 reads CASTPGLAGTYNEQFF. The CDR3, as DNA: TGTGCCAGTACCCCTGGACTAGCGGGGACCTACAATGAGCAGTTCTTC.

This clone has a single count. The CDR3 DNA reads TGTGCCAGCAGATTGGGACAGGGGGAAGCGGGCTACACCTTC. Protein: CASRLGQGEAGYTF. The V call is TRBV6-5, the J call TRBJ1-2, with 11 bases matching TRBD1. Germline V gene sequence: CDR1 MNHEY, CDR2 SVGAGI. The V gene end was trimmed by 6 bases and the J gene end by 8 bases; junction bases not matched to a gene: 8. The CDR3 runs to 14 residues.

The chain employs TRBV6-5 and TRBJ1-2; no firm D call. The ends were cut back, 3 bases at V and 6 bases at J, with 14 bases in the middle. This CDR3 spans 14 amino acids. Per germline, CDR1 MNHEY and CDR2 SVGAGI. The CDR3 DNA follows: TGTGCCAGCAGTTATGGGGTTTCGTTAGATGGCTACACCTTC. Translating it yields CASSYGVSLDGYTF.

This clone was observed a single time. The chain joins TRBV24-1 to TRBJ2-1; 9 bases are a match to TRBD2. The CDR3 extends over 20 amino acids. The V gene end was trimmed by 4 bases and the J gene end by 9 bases; junction bases not matched to a gene: 24. From germline, CDR1 is KGHDR and CDR2 SFDVKD. DNA for the CDR3: TGTGCCACCAGTGACAGTAGCGGGAGTGTATTTAATTATCGTAATAGTGAGCAGTTCTTC. It specifies CATSDSSGSVFNYRNSEQFF.

This chain links TRBV5-8 with TRBJ1-3, with D tentatively TRBD1 (6 bases). The CDR3 sequence is 12 residues long. CDR1 is SGHTS, CDR2 YDEGEE, per germline. V was clipped by 0 bases and J by 8 bases, with 6 bases between them. The CDR3 region is CASSLEGDTIYF. The CDR3 DNA follows: TGTGCCAGCAGCTTGGAGGGGGACACCATATATTTT.

J is TRBJ1-2 and V is TRBV6-2 or TRBV6-3; D is possibly TRBD1 (5 bases). CDR3 length: 16 amino acids. Germline CDR1 is MNHEY and CDR2 is SVGEGT. Trimming cost V 2 bases and J 0 bases, with 13 bases left between them. The CDR3 sequence: CASSYRDGQSNYGYTF. The CDR3 nucleotides are TGTGCCAGCAGTTACCGGGACGGTCAATCTAACTATGGCTACACCTTC.

The chain links TRBV19 to TRBJ1-5; weak D call: TRBD1 (5 bases). CDR1 is LNHDA and CDR2 is SQIVND in the germline V gene (reference sequence). The CDR3 spans 18 residues. With 1 base removed from V and 0 bases from J, the gap between germline ends came to 16 bases. The DNA of the CDR3 is TGTGCCAGTAGTATAGCCTTAATAGACAGAGATAGCAATCAGCCCCAGCATTTT. Amino acids: CASSIALIDRDSNQPQHF.

The V and J genes are TRBV6-5 and TRBJ2-3; D is unresolved. This CDR3 region has 13 residues. V lost 6 bases, J lost 3 bases, and 10 bases lay in between. CDR1 is MNHEY, CDR2 SVGAGI, per germline. This chain's CDR3 is CASSVIRTDTQYF. CDR3 DNA: TGTGCCAGCAGCGTGATCCGGACAGATACGCAGTATTTT.

This clone was recorded only once. The chain links TRBV5-6 to TRBJ2-7, with D possibly being TRBD2 (6 bases). Trimming removed 4 bases from V and 2 bases from J, with 19 bases in between. This CDR3 comprises 16 residues. Germline assignment: CDR1 SGHDT and CDR2 YYEEEE. The CDR3 reads CASSRGGGTSAYEQYF. For the CDR3, the DNA is TGTGCCAGCAGCCGAGGAGGAGGGACGTCAGCCTACGAGCAGTACTTC. Combining the CDR3 with reference TRBV5-6 and TRBJ2-7 gives the whole variable domain DAGVTQSPTHLIKTRGQQVTLRCSPKSGHDTVSWYQQALGQGPQFIFQYYEEEERQRGNFPDRFSGHQFPNYSSELNVNALLLGDSALYLCASSRGGGTSAYEQYFGPGTRLTVT.